The present T cell receptor (beta chain) was sequenced within a study of shared clonotypes between healthy human individuals. The V segment lost 6 bases and the J segment 5 bases; nucleotides outside the gene matches: 11. This CDR3 has 15 residues. CDR1 MNHNS and CDR2 SASEGT come from the germline V gene. Clones were read by immunoSEQ multiplex PCR, and TCRdb kept only the in-frame ones, dropping some. The sample contains under 2.5 million clones, around 90% of which appear only once. The specimen sequenced was naive CD4+ T cells from PBMCs. Subset: CD45RA+ positively selected. The sequence was obtained from a young man in good health. Some clones in this sample may be carry-over from other donors' samples. The chain is built from TRBV6-1 and TRBJ1-1; 8 bases agree with TRBD1. CDR3 sequence reads: CASRAGGPSRTEAFF. The CDR3 coding sequence is TGTGCCAGCAGAGCAGGGGGCCCCTCGCGAACTGAAGCTTTCTTT.